This T cell receptor (beta chain) was documented in a study of cytomegalovirus exposure and HLA in healthy donors. This CDR3 has 13 amino acids. The V end was cut by 9 bases, the J end by 1 base, with 12 bases between. Germline V gives CDR1 MDHEN, CDR2 SYDVKM. 13 Jbeta primers and 60 Vbeta primers were used for the PCR. Data came from immunoSEQ multiplex PCR; TCRdb stores just in-frame clones and leaves some out. The sample records 140,000 or so clones, around 80% being singletons. Overall study results and limits: It has been reported that TCR beta sequences accurately predicted the HLA-A and HLA-B alleles of most subjects. The study flagged some 170 TCR beta chains as cytomegalovirus-associated. Rates of TCR association differed by HLA locus in a later analysis, with DRB1 highest and HLA-C lowest.

As concerns this clone: Antigen: not known.

This rearrangement joins TRBV28 to TRBJ2-5; the D gene is possibly TRBD2 (5 bases). The sequenced material came from PBMCs. The sequence was collected from a man aged 35 to 55 in good health and CMV-seronegative. The CDR3 coding sequence is TGTGCCAGGGACTCAAGGACCCAAGAGACCCAGTACTTC. Its protein product is CARDSRTQETQYF.